This entry describes one T cell receptor beta chain. From germline, CDR1 is SGHTA and CDR2 FQGTGA. The junction had 18 bases not matched to a gene; V was cut back by 5 bases and J by 8 bases. There are 17 residues in the CDR3. As originally analysed: Reference gene primers were amplified, and this amplification served to estimate nucleated cell counts. Profiled with immunoSEQ multiplex PCR; TCRdb holds only in-frame clones, not every one. That table furnishes V, J and clone size, whereas the DNA furnished D and trimming. This repertoire shows 60,000 to 70,000 clones, approximately 85% found once; its top ten account for around 23%. This record comes from a study of blood T cell repertoires in COVID-19. Across the whole study: The United States, Italy and Spain supplied acute and convalescent COVID-19 samples. T cells, B-cell-depleted T cells, or PBMCs supplied cDNA or gDNA.

The sequenced sample was peripheral blood. The receptor comes from a man aged 50-60 years with acute or convalescent COVID-19. The chain combines TRBV7-3 with TRBJ1-2, with TRBD1 matching over 9 bases. CDR3 DNA sequence: TGTGCCAGCAGCCAGACACCGGGACAGGGTAGCGCTACCGGCTACACCTTC. This codes for CASSQTPGQGSATGYTF.